This entry describes one T cell receptor (beta chain). As for treatment: some 20 received Ad26.COV2.S at low or high dose, single or two shots; 5 received placebo; per-sample allocation not given. At day 63 after the first vaccine or placebo injection, samples were drawn. This CDR3 is 16 amino acids long. With 4 bases removed from V and 6 bases from J, the gap between germline ends came to 16 bases. The V gene's germline CDR1 is MGHRA and CDR2 YSYEKL. Libraries were prepared by immunoSEQ multiplex PCR; TCRdb keeps only in-frame clonotypes and omits some of them. This table has around 450,000 clones, roughly nine tenths appearing once. This record belongs to a study of Ad26.COV2.S vaccination and SARS-CoV-2 variants. Study-wide context: The authors gave Ad26.COV2.S intramuscularly, either once or twice 56 days apart.

The sequence was collected from a person aged 18-65 years who received the Ad26.COV2.S COVID-19 vaccine or a placebo. The chain employs TRBV4-1 and TRBJ1-6; the D gene is possibly TRBD1 (6 bases). This specimen consisted of peripheral blood, obtained in a trial of Ad26.COV2.S vaccine versus placebo. CDR3 sequence reads: CASSRWGGRGNSPLHF. The CDR3 DNA follows: TGCGCCAGCAGCCGTTGGGGGGGGCGCGGTAATTCACCCCTCCACTTT.